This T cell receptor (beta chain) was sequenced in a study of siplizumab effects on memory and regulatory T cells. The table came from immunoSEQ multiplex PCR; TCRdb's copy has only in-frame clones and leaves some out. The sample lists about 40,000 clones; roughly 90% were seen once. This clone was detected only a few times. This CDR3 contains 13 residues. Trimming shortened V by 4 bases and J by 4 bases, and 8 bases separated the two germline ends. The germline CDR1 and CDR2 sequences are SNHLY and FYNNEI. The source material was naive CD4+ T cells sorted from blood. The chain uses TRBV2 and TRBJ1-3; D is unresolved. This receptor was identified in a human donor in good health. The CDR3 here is CASSAFIGNTIYF. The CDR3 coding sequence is TGTGCCAGCAGTGCGTTTATCGGAAACACCATATATTTT.